The entry below describes one T cell receptor beta chain. The antigen is unknown. The CDR3 runs to 14 residues. V was shortened by 2 bases and J by 5 bases, with 12 bases between the two germline ends. Germline CDR1 and CDR2: SNHLY and FYNNEI. The sample originates from a study of STAT3 mutations in large granular lymphocyte leukemia. For the study at large: Over half of T-LGLL patients had one or more immunosuppressive regimens.

TCRbeta libraries averaged about 43,000 productive templates per sample. Clones were read by immunoSEQ multiplex PCR, and TCRdb kept only the in-frame ones, dropping some. This table holds 3,900 or so clones, about 70% found once. Whole-study results and caveats: Sampling intervals varied between patients and samples. Every T-LGLL patient had at least one immunodominant TCRbeta clonotype. In about 30% of the 18 patients, new TCR clonotypes emerged after therapy.

The clonotype was recovered from a man aged 60 to 69 with T-cell large granular lymphocyte leukemia. Some clones in this sample may be carry-over from other donors' samples. Sequencing was carried out using peripheral blood mononuclear cells. The V and J genes are TRBV2 and TRBJ2-5, with D hard to call. As DNA, the CDR3 is TGTGCCAGCAGTGAATCGAGAGGACCCGAGACCCAGTACTTC. This translates into CASSESRGPETQYF.